The 21 T cell receptor beta chains listed next were all sequenced from one sample in a study of immune evolution from preneoplasia to lung adenocarcinoma. Libraries were prepared by immunoSEQ multiplex PCR; TCRdb keeps only in-frame clonotypes and omits some of them. The sample lists 9,500 to 15,000 clones; about 84% were seen once. What was sequenced was FFPE tissue from an adenomatous hyperplasia lung lesion. Subset given: atypical adenomatous hyperplasia (AAH), lung preneoplasia. The receptors come from a person aged 50 to 70 with lung adenocarcinoma.

The chain carries TRBV7-3 and TRBJ2-5; TRBD2 aligns across 7 bases. The CDR3 has 13 residues. The trim removed 3 bases at V and 4 bases at J, leaving 2 bases unmatched. Germline V gives CDR1 SGHTA, CDR2 FQGTGA. CDR3 coding DNA: TGTGCCAGCAGCTTGGGGAGGGGAGAGACCCAGTACTTC. Its protein is CASSLGRGETQYF.

CDR3 amino acids: CSVRGTGNTIYF. The CDR3 nucleotides read TGCAGCGTCAGGGGGACCGGAAACACCATATATTTT. V gene TRBV29-1 combines with J gene TRBJ1-3, with TRBD1 matching 7 bases. V dropped 6 bases and J dropped 4; count of bases not matched to a gene: 3. The CDR3 loop spans 12 amino acids. Per germline, CDR1 SQVTM and CDR2 ANQGSEA. Filled out from reference TRBV29-1 and TRBJ1-3, the complete variable domain reads SAVISQKPSRDICQRGTSLTIQCQVDSQVTMMFWYRQQPGQSLTLIATANQGSEATYESGFVIDKFPISRPNLTFSTLTVSNMSPEDSSIYLCSVRGTGNTIYFGEGSWLTVV.

A single count supports this clone. V is TRBV19 and J is TRBJ2-4; TRBD2 aligns across 7 bases. The CDR3 totals 17 residues. With 4 bases clipped from V and 0 bases from J, the junction kept 9 bases outside the gene matches. CDR1 and CDR2 from the germline V gene are LNHDA and SQIVND (reference sequence). The CDR3 protein is CASSTTSSGIAKNIQYF. For the CDR3, the DNA is TGTGCCAGTAGTACCACCTCTAGCGGCATAGCCAAAAACATTCAGTACTTC.

This clone occurred once. V and J are TRBV5-4 and TRBJ2-1; 7 bases are a match to TRBD1. The germline CDR1 and CDR2 sequences are SGHNT and YYREEE (reference sequence). The CDR3 runs to 16 residues. V lost 1 base, J lost 8 bases, and 12 bases stayed unmatched. CDR3 DNA sequence: TGTGCCAGCAGCTTGAGTCCGACAGGGAACGCAGATGAGCAGTTCTTC. The encoded protein is CASSLSPTGNADEQFF.

The gene calls are TRBV6-6 and TRBJ2-7; 8 bases fit TRBD1. CDR3 size: 13 residues. The V gene end was trimmed by 5 bases and the J gene end by 9 bases; junction bases not matched to a gene: 9. CDR1 is MNHNY, CDR2 SVGAGI, per germline (reference sequence). The CDR3 loop is CASSTALDRGQYF. Written as DNA, the CDR3 is TGTGCCAGCAGTACAGCCTTAGACAGGGGGCAGTACTTC.

This chain uses TRBV5-1 with TRBJ1-1; D perhaps matches TRBD1 (6 bases). The germline V and J ends were trimmed by 4 bases and 4 bases, with 11 bases remaining between them. Germline lookup yields CDR1 SGHRS and CDR2 YFSETQ. This CDR3 is 13 amino acids long. CDR3 in DNA: TGCGCCAGCAGCACACGGGACACCACTGAAGCTTTCTTT. It yields the protein CASSTRDTTEAFF.

There are a few counts of this clone. The chain recombines TRBV13 with TRBJ1-1; 7 bases match TRBD1. Losses at the gene ends were 6 bases for V and 2 bases for J; bases not matched to a gene: 6. The germline gives CDR1 PRHDT, CDR2 FYEKMQ (reference sequence). The length of the CDR3 is 14 residues. Written as DNA, the CDR3 is TGTGCCAGCAGTACCGGGACAGTAAACACTGAAGCTTTCTTT. Its protein product is CASSTGTVNTEAFF.

The V call is TRBV4-2, the J call TRBJ2-5, with 8 bases matching TRBD1. This CDR3 is 15 amino acids long. The junction had 6 bases not matched to a gene; V was cut back by 1 base and J by 5 bases. Germline assignment: CDR1 LGHNA and CDR2 YNFKEQ. CDR3 sequence (DNA): TGTGCCAGCAGCCAAGCTCAGGGGGCTTATGAGACCCAGTACTTC. Amino acid sequence: CASSQAQGAYETQYF.

The V gene is TRBV6-5, the J gene TRBJ2-5; D is ambiguous. CDR3 length: 14 residues. V gave up 4 bases and J gave up 7 bases, with 16 bases separating them. Looked up from germline, CDR1 is MNHEY and CDR2 is SVGAGI. The CDR3 loop reads CASSSEFRSATQYF. As DNA, the CDR3 is TGTGCCAGCAGTTCCGAATTCCGAAGTGCGACCCAGTACTTC.

V gene TRBV6-1 combines with J gene TRBJ2-1, with 12 bases lining up with TRBD1. Germline-derived CDR1 and CDR2 are MNHNS and SASEGT. V lost 2 bases to trimming and J lost 7 bases; unmatched junction nucleotides: 6. This CDR3 has 16 amino acids. The CDR3 loop is CASSERGQGAGNEQFF. CDR3 DNA: TGTGCCAGCAGTGAAAGGGGACAGGGGGCGGGAAATGAGCAGTTCTTC.

The chain couples TRBV6-5 to TRBJ2-3; either TRBD1 or TRBD2 may fit D (5 bases each). Per the germline V gene, CDR1 is MNHEY and CDR2 is SVGAGI. The V end lost 2 bases, the J end lost 6 bases, and 15 bases lay between the germline ends. The CDR3 has 15 amino acids. The CDR3 here is CASSYAARDGDTQYF. CDR3 in DNA: TGTGCCAGCAGTTACGCGGCGAGGGACGGGGATACGCAGTATTTT.

The V call is TRBV19, the J call TRBJ2-2; 13 bases fit TRBD2. The CDR3 runs to 16 residues. V dropped 3 bases and J dropped 7; count of bases not matched to a gene: 5. Germline V gene data show CDR1 as LNHDA and CDR2 as SQIVND (reference sequence). The CDR3 loop reads CASSMGTSGMIGELFF. The CDR3 bases are TGTGCCAGTAGTATGGGGACTAGCGGGATGATCGGGGAGCTGTTTTTT.

Concerning this clone: One end of the junction varies from germline; a read error may be responsible. The chain uses TRBV5-8 and TRBJ2-1, with 9 nucleotides matching TRBD1. Germline V CDR1 and CDR2: SGHTS, YDEGEE. CDR3 length: 11 residues. The CDR3 nucleotides read TGCGGGACAGGGAATTACAATGAGCAGTTCTTC. It encodes CGTGNYNEQFF. The full variable domain, rest sourced from reference TRBV5-8 and TRBJ2-1, is EAGVTQSPTHLIKTRGQQATLRCSPISGHTSVYWYQQALGLGLQFLLWYDEGEERNRGNFPPRFSGRQFPNYSSELNVNALELEDSALYLCGTGNYNEQFFGPGTRLTVL.

This chain uses TRBV10-2 with TRBJ2-1; D remains unclear. In germline, CDR1 is WSHSY, CDR2 SAAADI. There are 12 residues in the CDR3. V lost 3 bases and J lost 5, with 5 bases in between. The CDR3 reads CASSDQNNEQFF. CDR3 bases: TGCGCCAGCAGTGACCAAAACAATGAGCAGTTCTTC.

J is TRBJ2-7 and V is TRBV4-1; no reliable D call. Per the germline V gene, CDR1 is MGHRA and CDR2 is YSYEKL. V was cut by 1 base and J by 2 bases, with 12 bases left in between. CDR3 size: 15 residues. CDR3 bases: TGCGCCAGCAGCCAAGCAGCGCCCGGTCCCTACGAGCAGTACTTC. Translation gives CASSQAAPGPYEQYF.

The chain couples TRBV4-1 to TRBJ1-1; 7 nucleotides line up with TRBD1. Germline CDR1 and CDR2: MGHRA and YSYEKL. The CDR3 extends over 14 amino acids. The V segment lost 1 base and the J segment 5 bases; nucleotides outside the gene matches: 4. This chain's CDR3 is CASSQGDRETEAFF. CDR3 nucleotides: TGCGCCAGCAGCCAAGGTGACAGGGAAACTGAAGCTTTCTTT.

V and J are TRBV18 and TRBJ2-7; TRBD2 aligns across 9 bases. There are 15 residues in the CDR3. The germline V gene encodes CDR1 KGHSH and CDR2 LQKENI. J lost 4 bases, V lost 2 bases, and 6 bases had no gene match. CDR3: CASSPRLAGTYEQYF. The CDR3 DNA sequence: TGTGCCAGCTCACCAAGGCTAGCGGGGACGTACGAGCAGTACTTC. Variable domain in full (rest from reference TRBV18 and TRBJ2-7): NAGVMQNPRHLVRRRGQEARLRCSPMKGHSHVYWYRQLPEEGLKFMVYLQKENIIDESGMPKERFSAEFPKEGPSILRIQQVVRGDSAAYFCASSPRLAGTYEQYFGPGTRLTVT.

This chain links TRBV6-6 with TRBJ2-7; D uncertain. The V end was cut by 8 bases, the J end by 6 bases, with 14 bases between. Germline V CDR1 and CDR2: MNHNY, SVGAGI (reference sequence). The CDR3 extends over 12 amino acids. CDR3 region: CASRINDGEQYF. CDR3 bases: TGTGCCAGCCGGATCAACGATGGCGAGCAGTACTTC.

The chain uses TRBV15 and TRBJ2-7; 10 nucleotides match TRBD1. In germline, CDR1 is LNHNV, CDR2 YYDKDF (reference sequence). The V and J ends lost 2 bases and 2 bases, in that order; junction bases with no gene match: 6. The CDR3 sequence is 16 residues long. CDR3 coding DNA: TGTGCCACCAGCAGACATCCGGACAGGGGGACCTACGAGCAGTACTTC. As protein: CATSRHPDRGTYEQYF.

The rearrangement links TRBV7-9 to TRBJ1-1, with D perhaps matching TRBD1 (6 bases). The V end lost 5 bases, the J end lost 11 bases, and 15 bases lay between the germline ends. The CDR3 has 12 residues. Germline loops: CDR1 SEHNR, CDR2 FQNEAQ (reference sequence). In nucleotides, the CDR3 is TGTGCCAGCAGCGAAAGGGGGGCAGTGGCTTTCTTT. Protein: CASSERGAVAFF.

The chain links TRBV5-1 to TRBJ2-2, with TRBD2 matching 10 bases. The CDR3 consists of 18 residues. Germline V gene lookup returns CDR1 SGHRS and CDR2 YFSETQ. The ends lost 6 bases at V and 7 bases at J; junction bases unmatched: 18. CDR3 amino acids: CASTTGLSGRIANGELFF. The CDR3 DNA reads TGCGCCAGCACCACAGGCCTTAGCGGGAGGATTGCGAACGGGGAGCTGTTTTTT. Full variable domain (outside the CDR3, taken from reference TRBV5-1 and TRBJ2-2): KAGVTQTPRYLIKTRGQQVTLSCSPISGHRSVSWYQQTPGQGLQFLFEYFSETQRNKGNFPGRFSGRQFSNSRSEMNVSTLELGDSALYLCASTTGLSGRIANGELFFGEGSRLTVL.